This T cell receptor (beta chain) is drawn from a study of cytomegalovirus exposure and HLA in healthy donors. Study-level background: Some 80 million unique TCRs from HLA-typed donors were held in an early data release.

In the PCR, 60 Vbeta and 13 Jbeta primers were used. Sequencing used immunoSEQ multiplex PCR; TCRdb keeps in-frame clones, though not all of them. The data show about 150,000 clones, about 73% seen once. This clone showed up just a few times. The antigen remains undetermined. Study-level points and caveats: Reportedly, TCR beta sequences accurately predicted HLA-A and HLA-B alleles in most subjects.

Trimming removed 0 bases from V and 10 bases from J, with 10 bases in between. Germline loops: CDR1 MGHRA, CDR2 YSYEKL. CDR3 length equals 13 residues. The chain combines TRBV4-1 with TRBJ1-5; D not certain. This clonotype was sampled from a woman aged 50 to 65 in good health and CMV-seropositive. Source material: PBMCs. The CDR3 here is CASSQDETEPQHF. The CDR3 DNA follows: TGCGCCAGCAGCCAAGATGAAACAGAACCCCAGCATTTT.